What follows describes a single T cell receptor (beta chain). Its antigen is undetermined. This entry comes from a study of shared clonotypes between healthy human individuals. Points from the study as a whole: Unshared clonotypes carried lower generation probabilities than those common to all four donors.

Trimming at V came to 2 bases and at J to 0 bases, leaving 13 bases not matched to a gene. The CDR3 runs 19 residues. Germline CDR1 MNHNS, CDR2 SASEGT. Profiled with immunoSEQ multiplex PCR; TCRdb holds only in-frame clones, not every one. The sample holds around 2.5 million clones, 80% to 95% seen once. Sequenced: naive CD4+ T cells from PBMCs. The subset was: CD45RA+ positively selected. This sequence originates from a man younger than 35 in good health. Some clones in this sample may be carry-over from other donors' samples. This rearrangement joins TRBV6-1 to TRBJ2-1, with TRBD2 identical over 7 bases. The CDR3: CASSERSRLAVLSYNEQFF. The CDR3 DNA reads as TGTGCCAGCAGTGAACGGTCTAGGCTAGCGGTACTCTCCTACAATGAGCAGTTCTTC.